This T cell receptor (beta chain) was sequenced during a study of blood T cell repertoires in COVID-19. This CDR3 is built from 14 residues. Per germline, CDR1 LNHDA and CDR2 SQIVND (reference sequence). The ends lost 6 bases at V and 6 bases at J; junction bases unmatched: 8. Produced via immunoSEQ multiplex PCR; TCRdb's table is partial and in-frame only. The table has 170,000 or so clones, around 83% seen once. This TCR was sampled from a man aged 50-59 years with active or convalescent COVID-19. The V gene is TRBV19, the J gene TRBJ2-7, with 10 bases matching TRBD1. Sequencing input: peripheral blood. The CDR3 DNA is TGTGCCAGTAGATCCCAGGGACAGGGGAGCGAGCAGTACTTC. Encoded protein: CASRSQGQGSEQYF.